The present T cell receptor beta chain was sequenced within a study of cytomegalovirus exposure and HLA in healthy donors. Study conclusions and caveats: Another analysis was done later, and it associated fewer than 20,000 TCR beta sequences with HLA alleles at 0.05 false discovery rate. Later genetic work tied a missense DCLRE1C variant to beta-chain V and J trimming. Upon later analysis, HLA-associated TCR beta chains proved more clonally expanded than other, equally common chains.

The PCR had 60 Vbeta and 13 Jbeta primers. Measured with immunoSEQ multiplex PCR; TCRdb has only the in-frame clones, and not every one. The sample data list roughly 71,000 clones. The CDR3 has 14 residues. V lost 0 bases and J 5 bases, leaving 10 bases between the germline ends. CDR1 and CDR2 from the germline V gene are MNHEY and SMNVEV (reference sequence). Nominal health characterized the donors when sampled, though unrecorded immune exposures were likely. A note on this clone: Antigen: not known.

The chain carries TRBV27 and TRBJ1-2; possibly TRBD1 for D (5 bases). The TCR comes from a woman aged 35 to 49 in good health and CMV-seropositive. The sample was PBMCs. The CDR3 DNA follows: TGTGCCAGCAGTTTATCTTCGTCAGGGTATGGCTACACCTTC. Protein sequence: CASSLSSSGYGYTF.